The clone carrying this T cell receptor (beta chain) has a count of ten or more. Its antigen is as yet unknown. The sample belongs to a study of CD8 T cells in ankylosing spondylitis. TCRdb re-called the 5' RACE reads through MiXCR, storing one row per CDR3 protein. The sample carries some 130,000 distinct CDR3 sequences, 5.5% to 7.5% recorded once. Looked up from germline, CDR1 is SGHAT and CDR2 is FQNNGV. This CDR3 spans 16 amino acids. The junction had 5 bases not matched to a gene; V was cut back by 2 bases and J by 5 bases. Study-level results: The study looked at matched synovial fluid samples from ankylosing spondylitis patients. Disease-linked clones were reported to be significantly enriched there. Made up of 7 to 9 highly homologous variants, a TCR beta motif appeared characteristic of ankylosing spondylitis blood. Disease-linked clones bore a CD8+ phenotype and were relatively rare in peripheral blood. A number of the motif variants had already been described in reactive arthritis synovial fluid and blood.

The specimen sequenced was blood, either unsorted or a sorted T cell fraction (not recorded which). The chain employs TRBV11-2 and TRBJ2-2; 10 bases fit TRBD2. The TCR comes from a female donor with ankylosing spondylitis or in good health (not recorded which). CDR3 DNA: TGTGCCAGCAGCTTATGGAAGACTAGCGGGACCGGGGAGCTGTTTTTT. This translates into CASSLWKTSGTGELFF.